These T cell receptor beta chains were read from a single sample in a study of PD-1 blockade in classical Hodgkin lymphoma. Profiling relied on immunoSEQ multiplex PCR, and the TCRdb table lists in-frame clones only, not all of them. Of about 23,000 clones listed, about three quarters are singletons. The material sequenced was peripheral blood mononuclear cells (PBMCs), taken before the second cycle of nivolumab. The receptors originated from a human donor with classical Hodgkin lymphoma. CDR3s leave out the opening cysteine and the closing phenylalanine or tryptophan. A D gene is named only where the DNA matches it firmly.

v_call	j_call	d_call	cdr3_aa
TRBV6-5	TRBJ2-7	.	ASARRDSYEQY
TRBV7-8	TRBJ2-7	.	ASSLEWGHRSEQY
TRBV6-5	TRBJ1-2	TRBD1	ASSRQGSGNYGYT
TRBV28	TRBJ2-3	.	ASSNLDTQY
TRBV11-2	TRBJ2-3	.	ASSVSGSRTDTQY
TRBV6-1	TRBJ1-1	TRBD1	ASSERQGIVGTEAF
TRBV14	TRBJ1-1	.	ASSQDAGFGAF
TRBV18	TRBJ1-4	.	ASSPPSGSEKLF
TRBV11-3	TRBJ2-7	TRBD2	ASSLARGGEQY
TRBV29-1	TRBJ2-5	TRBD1	SVGRDRGRETQY
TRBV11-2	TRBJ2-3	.	ASSLDLGVDTQY
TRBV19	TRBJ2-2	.	ASSISSLYTGELF
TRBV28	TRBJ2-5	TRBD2	ASSFLAGVQETQY
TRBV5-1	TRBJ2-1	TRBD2	AGSPLAGGLEQF
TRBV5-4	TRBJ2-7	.	ASSFPGAEPYEQY
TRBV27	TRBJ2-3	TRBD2	ASQREVSTDTQY
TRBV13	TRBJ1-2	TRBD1	ASSPTGGGLDYGYT
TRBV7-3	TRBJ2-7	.	ASSQLARLGVYEQY
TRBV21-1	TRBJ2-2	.	ASTQTSGENTGELF
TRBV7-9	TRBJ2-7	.	ASSLYWYSEGYEQY
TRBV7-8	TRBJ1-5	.	ASSSTRTENQPQH
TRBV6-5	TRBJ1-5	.	ASSYSGGDQPQH
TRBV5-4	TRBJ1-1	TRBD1	ASSLGTGGPEAF
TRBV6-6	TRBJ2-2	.	ASSSRPNTGELF
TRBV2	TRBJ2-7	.	ASSSSYEQY
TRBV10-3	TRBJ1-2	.	AISESMVGANYGYT
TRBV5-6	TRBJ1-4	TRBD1	ASIYWGQATNEKLF
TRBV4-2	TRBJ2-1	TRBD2	ASSQGLTSGRYNEQF
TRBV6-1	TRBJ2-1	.	ASSADKSSYNEQF
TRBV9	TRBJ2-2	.	ASSVVLGRELF
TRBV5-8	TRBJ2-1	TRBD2	ASSVASGTSSYNEQF